The rows below give T cell receptor beta chains drawn from one sample of a study of blood T cell repertoires in COVID-19. Clones were read by immunoSEQ multiplex PCR, and TCRdb kept only the in-frame ones, dropping some. This table has 300,000 to 400,000 clones, 70% to 90% appearing once. The source material was peripheral blood. All receptors derive from a human donor in a cohort sampled during active COVID-19. Both conserved end residues are part of each CDR3. Each record gives: J gene, V gene, clone size, D gene, CDR3 protein, CDR3 DNA. The D gene is left open where the match is weak. Clone size is given for some rows only: seen once, a few or many times, or a class if the clone is expanded.

j_call: TRBJ2-2; v_call: TRBV7-3; clone_size: NA; d_call: TRBD2; cdr3_aa: CASPRVGSGGNTGELFF; cdr3_nt: TGTGCCAGCCCTAGGGTCGGAAGCGGGGGAAACACCGGGGAGCTGTTTTTT
j_call: TRBJ2-1; v_call: TRBV7-3; clone_size: NA; d_call: NA; cdr3_aa: CASSFSRNNEQFF; cdr3_nt: TGTGCCAGCAGCTTTTCCAGAAACAATGAGCAGTTCTTC
j_call: TRBJ1-5; v_call: TRBV24-1; clone_size: NA; d_call: TRBD1; cdr3_aa: CATSDNDRGEGNQPQHF; cdr3_nt: TGTGCCACCAGTGATAACGACAGGGGTGAGGGCAATCAGCCCCAGCATTTT
j_call: TRBJ2-5; v_call: TRBV7-7; clone_size: NA; d_call: NA; cdr3_aa: CASSLAPGTTETQYF; cdr3_nt: TGTGCCAGCAGCTTAGCTCCCGGGACAACGGAGACCCAGTACTTC
j_call: TRBJ1-1; v_call: TRBV15; clone_size: NA; d_call: NA; cdr3_aa: CATSRDLNTEAFF; cdr3_nt: TGTGCCACCAGCAGAGACTTGAACACTGAAGCTTTCTTT
j_call: TRBJ1-5; v_call: TRBV19; clone_size: NA; d_call: NA; cdr3_aa: CASSINRNYQPQHF; cdr3_nt: TGTGCCAGTAGTATCAACAGGAACTATCAGCCCCAGCATTTT
j_call: TRBJ2-1; v_call: TRBV10-3; clone_size: NA; d_call: TRBD2; cdr3_aa: CAIRKTGLAVSYNEQFF; cdr3_nt: TGTGCCATCAGGAAAACCGGGCTAGCGGTCTCCTACAATGAGCAGTTCTTC
j_call: TRBJ1-1; v_call: TRBV29-1; clone_size: NA; d_call: NA; cdr3_aa: CSVDWREGGTEAFF; cdr3_nt: TGCAGCGTTGATTGGCGGGAAGGCGGCACTGAAGCTTTCTTT
j_call: TRBJ1-4; v_call: TRBV4-1; clone_size: once; d_call: TRBD1; cdr3_aa: CASSNHQTGQVIGEKLFF; cdr3_nt: TGCGCCAGCAGCAACCACCAGACAGGGCAAGTGATCGGTGAAAAACTGTTTTTT
j_call: TRBJ2-2; v_call: TRBV6-6; clone_size: NA; d_call: NA; cdr3_aa: CAGSRRNTGELFF; cdr3_nt: TGTGCCGGAAGTCGTAGGAACACCGGGGAGCTGTTTTTT